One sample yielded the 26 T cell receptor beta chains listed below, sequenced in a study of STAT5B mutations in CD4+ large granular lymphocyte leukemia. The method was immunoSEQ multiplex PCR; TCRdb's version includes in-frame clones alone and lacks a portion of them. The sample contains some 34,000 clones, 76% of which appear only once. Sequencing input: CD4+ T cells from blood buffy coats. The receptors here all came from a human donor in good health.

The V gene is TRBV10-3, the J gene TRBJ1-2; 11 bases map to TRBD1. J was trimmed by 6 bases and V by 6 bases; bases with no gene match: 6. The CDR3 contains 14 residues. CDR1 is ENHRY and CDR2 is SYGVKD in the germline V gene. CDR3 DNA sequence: TGTGCCATCAGCCTCGGACAGGGGGCTGATGGCTACACCTTC. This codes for CAISLGQGADGYTF.

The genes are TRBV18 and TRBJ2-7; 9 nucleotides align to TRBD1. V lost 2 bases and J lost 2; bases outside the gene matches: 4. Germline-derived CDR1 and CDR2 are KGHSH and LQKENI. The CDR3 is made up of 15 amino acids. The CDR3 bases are TGTGCCAGCTCACCAGAGGACAGGGGTACCTACGAGCAGTACTTC. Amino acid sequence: CASSPEDRGTYEQYF. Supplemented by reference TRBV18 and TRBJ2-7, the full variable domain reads NAGVMQNPRHLVRRRGQEARLRCSPMKGHSHVYWYRQLPEEGLKFMVYLQKENIIDESGMPKERFSAEFPKEGPSILRIQQVVRGDSAAYFCASSPEDRGTYEQYFGPGTRLTVT.

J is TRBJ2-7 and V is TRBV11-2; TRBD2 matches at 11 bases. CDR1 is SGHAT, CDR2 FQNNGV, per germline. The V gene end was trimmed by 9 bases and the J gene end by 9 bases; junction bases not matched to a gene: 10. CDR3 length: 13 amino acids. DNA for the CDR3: TGTGCCAGACCTAGCGGGAGGCAATCTCCGCAGTACTTC. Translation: CARPSGRQSPQYF.

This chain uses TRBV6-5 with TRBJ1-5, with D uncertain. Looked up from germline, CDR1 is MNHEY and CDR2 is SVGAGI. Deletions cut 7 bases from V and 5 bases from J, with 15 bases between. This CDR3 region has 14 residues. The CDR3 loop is CASTQNSEDQPQHF. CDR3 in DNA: TGTGCCAGCACCCAAAATTCCGAGGATCAGCCCCAGCATTTT.

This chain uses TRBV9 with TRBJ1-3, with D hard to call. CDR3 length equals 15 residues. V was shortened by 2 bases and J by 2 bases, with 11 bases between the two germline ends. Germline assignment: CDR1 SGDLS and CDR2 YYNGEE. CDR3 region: CASSVGSGPGNTIYF. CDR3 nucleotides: TGTGCCAGCAGCGTGGGCTCTGGCCCTGGAAACACCATATATTTT.

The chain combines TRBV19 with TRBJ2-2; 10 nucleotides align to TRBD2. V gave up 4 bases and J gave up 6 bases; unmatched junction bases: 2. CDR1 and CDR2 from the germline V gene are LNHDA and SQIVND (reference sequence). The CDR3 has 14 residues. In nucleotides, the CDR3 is TGTGCCAGTAGTACTAGCGGGAGCCCCGGGGAGCTGTTTTTT. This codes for CASSTSGSPGELFF.

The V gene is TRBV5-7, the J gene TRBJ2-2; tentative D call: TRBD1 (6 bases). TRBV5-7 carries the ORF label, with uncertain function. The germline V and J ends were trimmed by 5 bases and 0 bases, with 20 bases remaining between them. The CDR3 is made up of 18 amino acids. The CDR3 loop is CASRVLTGPSPNTGELFF. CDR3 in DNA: TGTGCCAGCAGGGTCTTGACAGGTCCTTCTCCGAACACCGGGGAGCTGTTTTTT.

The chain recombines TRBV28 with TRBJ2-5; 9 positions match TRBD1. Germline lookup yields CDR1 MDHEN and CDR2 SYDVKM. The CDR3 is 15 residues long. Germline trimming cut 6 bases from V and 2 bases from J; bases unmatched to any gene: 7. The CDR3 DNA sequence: TGTGCCAGCAGCCTGGGACAGGGTCCTCAAGAGACCCAGTACTTC. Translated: CASSLGQGPQETQYF. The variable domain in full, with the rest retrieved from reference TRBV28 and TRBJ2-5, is DVKVTQSSRYLVKRTGEKVFLECVQDMDHENMFWYRQDPGLGLRLIYFSYDVKMKEKGDIPEGYSVSREKKERFSLILESASTNQTSMYLCASSLGQGPQETQYFGPGTRLLVL.

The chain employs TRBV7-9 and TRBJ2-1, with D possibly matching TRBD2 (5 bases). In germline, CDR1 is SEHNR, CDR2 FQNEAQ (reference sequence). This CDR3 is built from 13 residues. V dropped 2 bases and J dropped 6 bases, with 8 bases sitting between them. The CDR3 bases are TGTGCCAGCAGCTTATCGCTAGCCAATGAGCAGTTCTTC. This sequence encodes CASSLSLANEQFF.

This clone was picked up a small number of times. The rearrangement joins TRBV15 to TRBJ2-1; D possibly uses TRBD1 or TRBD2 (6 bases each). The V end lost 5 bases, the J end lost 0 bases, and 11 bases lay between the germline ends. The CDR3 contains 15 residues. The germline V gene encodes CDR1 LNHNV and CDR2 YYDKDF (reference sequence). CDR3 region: CATSGGPTSYNEQFF. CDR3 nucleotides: TGTGCCACCAGCGGGGGGCCGACCTCCTACAATGAGCAGTTCTTC.

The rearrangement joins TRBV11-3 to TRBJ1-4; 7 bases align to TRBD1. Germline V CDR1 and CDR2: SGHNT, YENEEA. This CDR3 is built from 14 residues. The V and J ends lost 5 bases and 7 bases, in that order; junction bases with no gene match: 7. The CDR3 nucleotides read TGTGCCAGCAGCCCCGACAGGGCCCGTGAAAAACTGTTTTTT. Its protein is CASSPDRAREKLFF.

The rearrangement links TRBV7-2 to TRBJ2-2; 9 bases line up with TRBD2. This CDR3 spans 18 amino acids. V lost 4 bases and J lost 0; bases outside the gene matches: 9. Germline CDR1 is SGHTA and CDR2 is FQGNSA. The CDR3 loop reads CASSYTSGGSANTGELFF. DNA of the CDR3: TGTGCCAGCAGCTATACCAGCGGGGGGTCCGCGAACACCGGGGAGCTGTTTTTT.

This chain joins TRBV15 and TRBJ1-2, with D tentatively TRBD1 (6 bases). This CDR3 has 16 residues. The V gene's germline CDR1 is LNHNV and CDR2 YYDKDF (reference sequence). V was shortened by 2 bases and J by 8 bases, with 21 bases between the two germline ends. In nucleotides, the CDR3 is TGTGCCACCAGCAGACCTCAACAGGGAGGCAAAGAAGGCTACACCTTC. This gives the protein CATSRPQQGGKEGYTF.

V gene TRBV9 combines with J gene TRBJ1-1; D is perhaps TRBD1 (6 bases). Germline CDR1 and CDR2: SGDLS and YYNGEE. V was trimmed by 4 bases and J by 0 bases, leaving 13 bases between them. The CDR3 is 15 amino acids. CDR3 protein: CASSREGGMNTEAFF. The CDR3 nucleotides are TGTGCCAGCAGCCGAGAGGGGGGGATGAACACTGAAGCTTTCTTT.

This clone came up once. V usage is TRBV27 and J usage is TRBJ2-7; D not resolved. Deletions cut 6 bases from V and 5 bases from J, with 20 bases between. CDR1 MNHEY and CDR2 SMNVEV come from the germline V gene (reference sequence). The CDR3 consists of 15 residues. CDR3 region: CASRIRIRTVDEQYF. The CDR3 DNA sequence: TGTGCCAGCAGGATCAGGATAAGGACGGTAGACGAGCAGTACTTC.

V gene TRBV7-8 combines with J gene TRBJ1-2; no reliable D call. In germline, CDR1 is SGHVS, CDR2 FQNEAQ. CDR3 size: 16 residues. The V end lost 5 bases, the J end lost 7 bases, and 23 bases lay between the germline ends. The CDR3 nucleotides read TGTGCCAGCAGCAGCCGGCGGGCCGGAGTGGTGCGTGGCTACACCTTC. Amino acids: CASSSRRAGVVRGYTF.

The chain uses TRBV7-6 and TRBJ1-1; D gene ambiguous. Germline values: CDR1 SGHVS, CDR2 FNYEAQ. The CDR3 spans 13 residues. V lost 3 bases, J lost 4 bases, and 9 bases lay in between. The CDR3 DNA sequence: TGTGCCAGCAGCTTGGAGGGCTTCACTGAAGCTTTCTTT. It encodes CASSLEGFTEAFF. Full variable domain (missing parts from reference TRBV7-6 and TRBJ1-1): GAGVSQSPRYKVTKRGQDVALRCDPISGHVSLYWYRQALGQGPEFLTYFNYEAQQDKSGLPNDRFSAERPEGSISTLTIQRTEQRDSAMYRCASSLEGFTEAFFGQGTRLTVV.

CDR3 residues: CASSAGPSTDTQYF. The CDR3 nucleotides are TGTGCCAGCAGTGCGGGACCGAGCACAGATACGCAGTATTTT. The chain is built from TRBV7-9 and TRBJ2-3; TRBD2 is a possible D gene (6 bases). The CDR3 covers 14 residues. Trimming stripped 6 bases from V and 0 bases from J, with 10 bases between. CDR1 and CDR2 (germline): SEHNR, FQNEAQ (reference sequence).

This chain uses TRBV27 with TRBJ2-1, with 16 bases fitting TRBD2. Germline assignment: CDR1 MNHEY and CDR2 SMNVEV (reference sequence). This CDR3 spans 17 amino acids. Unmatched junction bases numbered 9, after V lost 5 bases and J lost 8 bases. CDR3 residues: CASSAPGLAGGRDEQFF. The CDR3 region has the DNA TGTGCCAGCAGTGCCCCGGGACTAGCGGGAGGGCGAGATGAGCAGTTCTTC.

The CDR3: CASRQAGGGTEAFF. Written as DNA, the CDR3 is TGTGCCAGCCGACAAGCAGGGGGCGGCACTGAAGCTTTCTTT. The rearrangement links TRBV25-1 to TRBJ1-1, with 8 nucleotides matching TRBD1. Germline trimming cut 8 bases from V and 4 bases from J; bases unmatched to any gene: 9. The germline V gene has CDR1 MGHDK and CDR2 SYGVNS. The length of the CDR3 is 14 residues.

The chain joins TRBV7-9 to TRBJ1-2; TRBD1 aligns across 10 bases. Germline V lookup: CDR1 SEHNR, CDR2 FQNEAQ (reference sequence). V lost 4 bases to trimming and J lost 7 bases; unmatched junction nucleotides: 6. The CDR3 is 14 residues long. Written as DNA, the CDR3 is TGTGCCAGCAGCTCGACAGGGGGCATGGGTGGCTACACCTTC. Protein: CASSSTGGMGGYTF.

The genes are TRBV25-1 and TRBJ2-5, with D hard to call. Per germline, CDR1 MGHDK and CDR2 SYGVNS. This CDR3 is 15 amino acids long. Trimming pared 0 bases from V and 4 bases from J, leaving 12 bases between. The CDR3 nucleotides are TGTGCCAGCAGTGAATATGCCCCATTTCGAGAGACCCAGTACTTC. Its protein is CASSEYAPFRETQYF.

CDR3 region: CASKSQDGSYEQYF. DNA of the CDR3: TGCGCCAGCAAGTCGCAAGACGGCTCCTACGAGCAGTACTTC. The chain employs TRBV5-1 and TRBJ2-7, with D hard to call. CDR1 is SGHRS and CDR2 is YFSETQ in the germline V gene. V lost 6 bases to trimming and J lost 0 bases, with 13 bases between them. The CDR3 is 14 amino acids.

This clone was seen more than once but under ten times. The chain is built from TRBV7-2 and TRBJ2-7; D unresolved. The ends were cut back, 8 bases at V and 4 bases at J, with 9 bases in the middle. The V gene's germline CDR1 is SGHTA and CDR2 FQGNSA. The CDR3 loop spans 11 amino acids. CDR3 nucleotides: TGTGCCAGCGGAATAACTTACGAGCAGTACTTC. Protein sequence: CASGITYEQYF.

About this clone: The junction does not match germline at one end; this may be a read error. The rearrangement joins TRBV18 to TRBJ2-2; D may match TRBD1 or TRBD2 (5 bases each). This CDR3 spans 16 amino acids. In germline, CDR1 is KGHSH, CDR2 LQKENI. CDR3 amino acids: CASSPPGPWLSGELFF. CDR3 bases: TGTGCCAGCTCCCCACCGGGGCCCTGGCTGTCGGGGGAGCTGTTTTTT.

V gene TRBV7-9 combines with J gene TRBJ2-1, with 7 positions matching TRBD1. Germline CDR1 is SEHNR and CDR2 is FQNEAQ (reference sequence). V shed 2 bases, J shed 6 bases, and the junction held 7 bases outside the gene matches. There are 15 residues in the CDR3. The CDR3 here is CASSLRQGGFNEQFF. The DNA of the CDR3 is TGTGCCAGCAGCTTAAGACAGGGTGGGTTCAATGAGCAGTTCTTC.